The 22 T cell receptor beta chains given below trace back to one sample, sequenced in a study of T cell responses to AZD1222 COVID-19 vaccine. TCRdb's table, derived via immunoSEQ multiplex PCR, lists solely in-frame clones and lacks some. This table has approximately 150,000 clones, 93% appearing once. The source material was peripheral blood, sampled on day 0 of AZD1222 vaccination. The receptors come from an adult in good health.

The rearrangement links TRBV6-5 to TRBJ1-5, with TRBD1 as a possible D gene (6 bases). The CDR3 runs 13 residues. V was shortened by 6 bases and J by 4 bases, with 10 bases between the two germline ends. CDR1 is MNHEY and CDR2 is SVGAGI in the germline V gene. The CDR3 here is CASSGTRNQPQHF. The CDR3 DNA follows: TGTGCCAGCAGCGGGACAAGAAATCAGCCCCAGCATTTT.

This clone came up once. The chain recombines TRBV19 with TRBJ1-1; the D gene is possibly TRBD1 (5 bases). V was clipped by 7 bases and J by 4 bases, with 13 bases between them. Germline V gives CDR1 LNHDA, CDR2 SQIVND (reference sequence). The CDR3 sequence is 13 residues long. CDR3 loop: CASKLGGATEAFF. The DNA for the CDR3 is TGTGCCAGTAAACTCGGCGGGGCCACTGAAGCTTTCTTT.

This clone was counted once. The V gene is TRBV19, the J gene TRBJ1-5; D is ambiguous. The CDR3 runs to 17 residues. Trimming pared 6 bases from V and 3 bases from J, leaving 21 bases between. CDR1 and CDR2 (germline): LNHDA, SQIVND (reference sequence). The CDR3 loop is CASSPPAGRANNQPQHF. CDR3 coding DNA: TGTGCCAGTAGCCCCCCGGCGGGGAGGGCAAACAATCAGCCCCAGCATTTT. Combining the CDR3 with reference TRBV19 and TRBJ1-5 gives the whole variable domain DGGITQSPKYLFRKEGQNVTLSCEQNLNHDAMYWYRQDPGQGLRLIYYSQIVNDFQKGDIAEGYSVSREKKESFPLTVTSAQKNPTAFYLCASSPPAGRANNQPQHFGDGTRLSIL.

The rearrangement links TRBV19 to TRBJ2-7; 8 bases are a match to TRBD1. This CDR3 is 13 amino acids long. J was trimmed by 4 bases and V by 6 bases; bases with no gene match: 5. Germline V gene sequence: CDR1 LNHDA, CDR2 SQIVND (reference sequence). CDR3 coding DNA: TGTGCCAGTAGAGGGACAGGAGTATACGAGCAGTACTTC. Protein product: CASRGTGVYEQYF. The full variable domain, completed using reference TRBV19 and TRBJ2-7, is DGGITQSPKYLFRKEGQNVTLSCEQNLNHDAMYWYRQDPGQGLRLIYYSQIVNDFQKGDIAEGYSVSREKKESFPLTVTSAQKNPTAFYLCASRGTGVYEQYFGPGTRLTVT.

This CDR3 is CASTLLIRSYTF. The DNA of the CDR3 is TGTGCCAGCACCCTACTAATCAGAAGCTACACCTTC. The chain is built from TRBV6-5 and TRBJ1-2; D not resolved. This CDR3 comprises 12 residues. Germline V gene lookup returns CDR1 MNHEY and CDR2 SVGAGI. V was pared by 7 bases and J by 9 bases, with 15 bases between.

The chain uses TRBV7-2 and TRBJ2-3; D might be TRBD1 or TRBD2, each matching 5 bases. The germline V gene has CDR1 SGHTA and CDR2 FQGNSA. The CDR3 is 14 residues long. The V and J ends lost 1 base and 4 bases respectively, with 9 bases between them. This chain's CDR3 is CASSLGGTADTQYF. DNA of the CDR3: TGTGCCAGCAGCTTAGGGGGGACCGCAGATACGCAGTATTTT.

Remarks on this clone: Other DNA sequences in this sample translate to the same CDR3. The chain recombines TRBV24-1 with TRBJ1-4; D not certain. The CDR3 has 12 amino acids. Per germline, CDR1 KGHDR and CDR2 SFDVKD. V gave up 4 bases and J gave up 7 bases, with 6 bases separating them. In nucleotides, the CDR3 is TGTGCCACCAGTGACTTGAGTGAAAAACTGTTTTTT. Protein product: CATSDLSEKLFF.

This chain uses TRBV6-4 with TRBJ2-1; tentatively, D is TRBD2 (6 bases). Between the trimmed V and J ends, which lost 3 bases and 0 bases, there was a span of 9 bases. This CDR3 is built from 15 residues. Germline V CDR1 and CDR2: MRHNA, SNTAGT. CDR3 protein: CASSDSGSSYNEQFF. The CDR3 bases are TGTGCCAGCAGTGATAGCGGTAGCTCCTACAATGAGCAGTTCTTC.

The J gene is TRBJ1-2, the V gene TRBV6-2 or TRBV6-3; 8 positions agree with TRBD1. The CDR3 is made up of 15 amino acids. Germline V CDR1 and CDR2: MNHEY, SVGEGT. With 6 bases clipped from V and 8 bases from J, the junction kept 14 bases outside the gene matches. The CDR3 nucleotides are TGTGCCAGCAGCCCAAGACAGGGGATCGTTGGAGGCTACACCTTC. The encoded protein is CASSPRQGIVGGYTF.

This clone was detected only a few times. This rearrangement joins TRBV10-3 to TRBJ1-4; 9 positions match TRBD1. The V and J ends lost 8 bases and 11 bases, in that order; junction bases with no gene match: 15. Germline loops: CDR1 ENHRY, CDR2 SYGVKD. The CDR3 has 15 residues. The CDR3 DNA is TGTGCCATCTGCGGGACAGGGTTTTCGGGAGACAAACTGTTTTTT. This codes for CAICGTGFSGDKLFF.

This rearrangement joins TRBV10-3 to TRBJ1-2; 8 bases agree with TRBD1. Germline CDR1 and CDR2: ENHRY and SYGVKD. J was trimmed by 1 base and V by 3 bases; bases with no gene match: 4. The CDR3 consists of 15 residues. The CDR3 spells CAISDQTGGNYGYTF. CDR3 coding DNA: TGTGCCATCAGTGACCAAACAGGGGGTAACTATGGCTACACCTTC.

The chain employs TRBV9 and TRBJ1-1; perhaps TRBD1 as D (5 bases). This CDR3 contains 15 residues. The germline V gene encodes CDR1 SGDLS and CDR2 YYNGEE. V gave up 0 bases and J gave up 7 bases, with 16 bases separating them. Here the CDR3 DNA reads TGTGCCAGCAGCGTAGGCGGCAGGGAAGGTGATGAAGCTTTCTTT. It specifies CASSVGGREGDEAFF.

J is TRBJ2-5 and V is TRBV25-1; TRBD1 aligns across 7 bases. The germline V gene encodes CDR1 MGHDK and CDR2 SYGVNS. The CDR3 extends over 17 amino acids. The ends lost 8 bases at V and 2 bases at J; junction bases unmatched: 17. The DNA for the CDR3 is TGTGCCAGCGCAAAGGGGATCGGGACAGTAGAACAAGAGACCCAGTACTTC. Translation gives CASAKGIGTVEQETQYF.

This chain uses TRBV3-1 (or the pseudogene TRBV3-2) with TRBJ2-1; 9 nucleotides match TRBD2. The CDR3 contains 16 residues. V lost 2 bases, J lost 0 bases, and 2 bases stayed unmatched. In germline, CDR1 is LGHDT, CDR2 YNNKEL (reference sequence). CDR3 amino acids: CASSQLAGFSYNEQFF. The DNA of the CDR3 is TGTGCCAGCAGCCAACTAGCGGGGTTCTCCTACAATGAGCAGTTCTTC.

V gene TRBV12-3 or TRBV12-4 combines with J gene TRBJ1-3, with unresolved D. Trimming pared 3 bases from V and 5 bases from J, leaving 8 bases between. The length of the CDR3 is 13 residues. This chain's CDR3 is CASSFGGRNTIYF. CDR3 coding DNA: TGTGCCAGCAGTTTTGGCGGACGAAACACCATATATTTT.

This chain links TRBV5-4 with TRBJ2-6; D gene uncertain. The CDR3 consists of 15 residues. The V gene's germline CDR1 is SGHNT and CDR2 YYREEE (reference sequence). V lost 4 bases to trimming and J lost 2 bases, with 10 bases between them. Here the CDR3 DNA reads TGTGCCAGCAGCCCGCTGACAACTGGGGCCAACGTCCTGACTTTC. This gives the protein CASSPLTTGANVLTF.

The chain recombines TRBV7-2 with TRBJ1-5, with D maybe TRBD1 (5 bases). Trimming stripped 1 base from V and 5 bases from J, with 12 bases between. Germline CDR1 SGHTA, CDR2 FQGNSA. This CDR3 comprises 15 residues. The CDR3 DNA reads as TGTGCCAGCAGCTTAGTACGTGGGGGTTATCAGCCCCAGCATTTT. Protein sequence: CASSLVRGGYQPQHF.

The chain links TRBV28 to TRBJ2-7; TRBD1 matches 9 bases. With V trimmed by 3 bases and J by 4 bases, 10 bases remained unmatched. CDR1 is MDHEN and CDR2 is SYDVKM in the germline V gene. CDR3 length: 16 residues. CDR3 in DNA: TGTGCCAGCAGTTTTTCCAGTGGGGGACAGGGTTACGAGCAGTACTTC. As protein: CASSFSSGGQGYEQYF.

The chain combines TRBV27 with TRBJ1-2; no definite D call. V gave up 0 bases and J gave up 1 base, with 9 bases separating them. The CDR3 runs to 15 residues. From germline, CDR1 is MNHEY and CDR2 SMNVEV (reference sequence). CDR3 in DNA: TGTGCCAGCAGTTTATCGGGCAGCCTTAACTATGGCTACACCTTC. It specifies CASSLSGSLNYGYTF.

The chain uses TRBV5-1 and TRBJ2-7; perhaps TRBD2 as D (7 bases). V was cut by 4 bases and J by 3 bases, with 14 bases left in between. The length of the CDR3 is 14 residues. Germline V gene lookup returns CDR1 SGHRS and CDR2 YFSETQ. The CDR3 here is CASSAGGTLYEQYF. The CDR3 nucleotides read TGCGCCAGCAGCGCCGGGGGGACACTCTACGAGCAGTACTTC.

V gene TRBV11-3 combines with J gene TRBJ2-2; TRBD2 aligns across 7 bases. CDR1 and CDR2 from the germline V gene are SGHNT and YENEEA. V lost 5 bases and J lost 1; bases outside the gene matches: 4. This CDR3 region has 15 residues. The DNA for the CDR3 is TGTGCCAGCAGCAAGGGAGGGCTGAACACCGGGGAGCTGTTTTTT. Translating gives CASSKGGLNTGELFF.

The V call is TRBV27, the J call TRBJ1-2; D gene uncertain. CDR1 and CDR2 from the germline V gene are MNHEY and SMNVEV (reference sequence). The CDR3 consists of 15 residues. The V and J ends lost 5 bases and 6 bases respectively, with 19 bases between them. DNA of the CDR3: TGTGCCAGCAGTCCGACACCGCCCGGGGTGGATGGCTACACCTTC. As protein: CASSPTPPGVDGYTF.